A selection of T cell receptor beta chains follows, all from one sample in a study of CD8 T cells in Susac syndrome. TCRdb fed the immunoSEQ multiplex PCR reads into MiXCR, producing one record per CDR3 protein. Among around 99,000 distinct CDR3 sequences, roughly 96% were seen once, and the ten largest hold more than 0.08%. The sample consisted of CD4+ T cells from PBMCs. These receptors were taken from a human donor in good health. Each CDR3 is given with its conserved first and last residue.

TRBJ1-5 | TRBV29-1 | CSVSRGMWQPQHF
TRBJ2-3 | TRBV3-1 | CASSPIRGRDTQYF
TRBJ2-5 | TRBV5-1 | CASSAGTSGPGVAQYF
TRBJ2-7 | TRBV7-6 | CASSLAMGSGYEQYF
TRBJ1-6 | TRBV5-6 | CASSADRGSYNSPLHF
TRBJ1-2 | TRBV12-3/TRBV12-4 | CASSFQDGAGGYTF
TRBJ2-5 | TRBV2 | CASKVRQIQETQYF
TRBJ2-7 | TRBV5-4 | CASSSGTTPYEQYF
TRBJ2-7 | TRBV4-2 | CASSQDSYTSANLLEQYF
TRBJ2-7 | TRBV28 | CASSSIPGLAGATYEQYF
TRBJ2-7 | TRBV11-3 | CASSSGDLSTYEQYF
TRBJ1-1 | TRBV24-1 | CATSTHGTEAFF
TRBJ1-2 | TRBV6-6 | CASSAFPGYTF
TRBJ2-7 | TRBV7-2 | CASSPREGPYEQYF
TRBJ1-6 | TRBV7-6 | CASSTGTGLYNSPLHF
TRBJ2-7 | TRBV6-2/TRBV6-3 | CASSYSMASGSLYEQYF
TRBJ2-7 | TRBV5-4 | CASSWEMTGVEQYF
TRBJ1-1 | TRBV30 | CAFFARAPNIPAFF
TRBJ2-7 | TRBV6-1 | CASSEGTTYEQYF
TRBJ2-7 | TRBV29-1 | CSVGGGYEQYF
TRBJ2-7 | TRBV12-3/TRBV12-4 | CASSLRLAGAQEQYF
TRBJ2-7 | TRBV25-1 | CASSDPQGSPYEQYF
TRBJ2-7 | TRBV27 | CASSLKFGQGYEQYF
TRBJ1-5 | TRBV12-3/TRBV12-4 | CASSSGGTGRNQPQHF
TRBJ2-2 | TRBV14 | CASSQDPSGLNTGELFF
TRBJ1-5 | TRBV7-9 | CASSPPGQSNQPQHF
TRBJ2-7 | TRBV28 | CASTIPPYEQYF
TRBJ2-3 | TRBV18 | CASSPVYSQSTDTQYF
TRBJ2-6 | TRBV19 | CASSAVSRQAGANVLTF
TRBJ1-3 | TRBV29-1 | CSGTIGASGNTIYF
TRBJ2-3 | TRBV9 | CASSAFGTADTQYF
TRBJ2-7 | TRBV4-3 | CASSREPGLPYYEQYF
TRBJ1-4 | TRBV3-1 | CASCTREGGEKLFF
TRBJ2-7 | TRBV12-3/TRBV12-4 | CASSPSLTTYEQYF
TRBJ2-4 | TRBV28 | CASSPGQGRDIQYF
TRBJ2-1 | TRBV4-1 | CASSRPRSEQFF